Listed here are 16 T cell receptor beta chains from one sample, sequenced in a study of HIV-infected patients and healthy controls. About 540 ng RNA was reverse transcribed with alpha and beta constant-region primers. Using multiplexing indices, alpha and beta chain libraries were generated apart by chain-specific third strand synthesis. TCRdb reanalysed the 5' RACE reads using MiXCR and keeps one entry per CDR3 protein. The table lists 11,000 to 15,000 distinct CDR3 sequences, roughly 9.9% of them singletons. The repertoire came from unfractionated whole blood and reflected all unsorted peripheral T cells. The sequenced sample was blood. These receptors originate from an adult in good health.

This clonotype was recorded many times. The gene calls are TRBV12-3 or TRBV12-4 and TRBJ2-5; 11 bases agree with TRBD2. The CDR3 spans 13 residues. V shed 6 bases, J shed 6 bases, and the junction held 3 bases outside the gene matches. CDR3 protein: CASSLAGGQTQYF. The CDR3 DNA sequence: TGTGCCAGCAGCCTAGCGGGGGGCCAGACCCAGTACTTC.

The gene calls are TRBV6-2 or TRBV6-3 and TRBJ2-7, with D uncertain. V shed 2 bases and J shed 0 bases, with 8 bases lying between them. Germline V gives CDR1 MNHEY, CDR2 SVGEGT. The CDR3 is 14 amino acids. This CDR3 is CASSYRASSYEQYF. The CDR3 region has the DNA TGTGCCAGCAGTTACCGGGCGAGCTCCTACGAGCAGTACTTC.

This clonotype is termed medium-sized (0.01 to 0.1%). The chain carries TRBV6-2 or TRBV6-3 and TRBJ2-7, with TRBD2 matching over 7 bases. Trimming removed 3 bases from V and 3 bases from J; junction bases left unmatched: 8. This CDR3 is built from 15 residues. CDR1 MNHEY and CDR2 SVGEGT come from the germline V gene. The DNA for the CDR3 is TGTGCCAGCAGTTATCTGGGGGAGGGCCGCTACGAGCAGTACTTC. Protein product: CASSYLGEGRYEQYF.

This clonotype has more than one count but fewer than ten. V and J are TRBV7-9 and TRBJ2-5, with 11 bases aligning to TRBD2. The CDR3 is 15 residues long. The ends lost 8 bases at V and 2 bases at J; junction bases unmatched: 7. The germline CDR1 and CDR2 sequences are SEHNR and FQNEAQ (reference sequence). CDR3 nucleotides: TGTGCCAGCGGCACTAGCGGGAGTGTTCAAGAGACCCAGTACTTC. The encoded protein is CASGTSGSVQETQYF.

The table lists this clonotype with a few counts. This chain connects TRBV11-2 to TRBJ1-1; D gene uncertain. Trimming pared 3 bases from V and 4 bases from J, leaving 12 bases between. The germline V gene encodes CDR1 SGHAT and CDR2 FQNNGV. The CDR3 extends over 14 amino acids. CDR3: CASSFGGYGTEAFF. The CDR3 bases are TGTGCCAGCAGCTTCGGAGGTTACGGCACTGAAGCTTTCTTT.

By share of the sample, this clonotype is medium-sized. This chain connects TRBV25-1 to TRBJ1-6; no definite D call. CDR1 and CDR2 from the germline V gene are MGHDK and SYGVNS. Trimming removed 0 bases at V and 9 bases at J, with 6 bases between. CDR3 length: 13 amino acids. CDR3 sequence reads: CASSEYVGSPLHF. CDR3 nucleotides: TGTGCCAGCAGTGAATATGTGGGTTCACCCCTCCACTTT.

By its share, this clonotype is medium-sized. J is TRBJ1-2 and V is TRBV7-9; D is possibly TRBD1 (5 bases). Germline V gives CDR1 SEHNR, CDR2 FQNEAQ (reference sequence). This CDR3 is built from 14 residues. V was pared by 5 bases and J by 6 bases, with 16 bases between. The CDR3 region has the DNA TGTGCCAGCAGCCTCGCGGGCGGCAGGGATGGCTACACCTTC. Its protein is CASSLAGGRDGYTF.

Relative to its sample, this clonotype is medium-sized. The rearrangement links TRBV2 to TRBJ1-2; D is unresolved. V shed 3 bases and J shed 6 bases, with 11 bases lying between them. This CDR3 contains 13 residues. Germline values: CDR1 SNHLY, CDR2 FYNNEI. In DNA form, the CDR3 reads TGTGCCAGCAGTGAGTTGGAGTCTGATGGCTACACCTTC. Its translation: CASSELESDGYTF.

This clonotype was seen at least ten times. The chain has TRBV11-2 and TRBJ2-3, with 9 bases matching TRBD2. The J segment lost 2 bases and the V segment lost 0 bases, leaving 12 bases of the junction unmatched. CDR3 length: 19 amino acids. Germline assignment: CDR1 SGHAT and CDR2 FQNNGV. The DNA of the CDR3 is TGTGCCAGCAGCTTAGATACCGTCGTAGCGGGGGATTACACAGATACGCAGTATTTT. Protein product: CASSLDTVVAGDYTDTQYF. Based on the CDR3 plus reference TRBV11-2 and TRBJ2-3, the full variable domain is EAGVAQSPRYKIIEKRQSVAFWCNPISGHATLYWYQQILGQGPKLLIQFQNNGVVDDSQLPKDRFSAERLKGVDSTLKIQPAKLEDSAVYLCASSLDTVVAGDYTDTQYFGPGTRLTVL.

This clonotype was observed a few times. The CDR3 reads CASSPGYNSPLHF. CDR3 sequence (DNA): TGTGCCAGCAGTCCAGGGTATAATTCACCCCTCCACTTT. The rearrangement joins TRBV27 to TRBJ1-6, with TRBD1 as a possible D gene (5 bases). From germline, CDR1 is MNHEY and CDR2 SMNVEV (reference sequence). Trimming removed 5 bases at V and 4 bases at J, with 6 bases between. The CDR3 contains 13 residues.

This clonotype was counted ten times or more. The gene calls are TRBV9 and TRBJ1-2; TRBD1 agrees at 9 bases. V lost 4 bases and J lost 6; bases outside the gene matches: 7. Germline CDR1 reads SGDLS; CDR2 reads YYNGEE. The CDR3 runs 14 residues. DNA for the CDR3: TGTGCCAGCAGCCCGCGGGACAGGGCAGATGGCTACACCTTC. Protein: CASSPRDRADGYTF.

The sample holds many counts of this clonotype. The chain has TRBV4-3 and TRBJ1-4, with TRBD1 matching 12 bases. The CDR3 is made up of 16 amino acids. Per germline, CDR1 LGHNA and CDR2 YSLEER. Trimming removed 2 bases from V and 7 bases from J; junction bases left unmatched: 5. The CDR3 sequence: CASSQRPGQGAEKLFF. CDR3 bases: TGCGCCAGCAGCCAAAGACCGGGACAGGGGGCTGAAAAACTGTTTTTT.

In this sample, this clonotype turned up many times. The CDR3 protein is CASSLVDRDSQETQYF. The DNA for the CDR3 is TGTGCCAGCAGCTTGGTGGATCGGGACAGCCAAGAGACCCAGTACTTC. The rearrangement links TRBV5-4 to TRBJ2-5, with 7 bases aligning to TRBD1. This CDR3 comprises 16 residues. Trimming cost V 0 bases and J 1 base; bases outside gene matches: 6. Per the germline V gene, CDR1 is SGHNT and CDR2 is YYREEE (reference sequence).

Concerning this clonotype itself: Since a much larger clone is just one base distant, this may be a read error. The CDR3 bases are TGTGCCAACAGCTTAGATCAGGTCGGTACCCAGCATTTT. Its protein product is CANSLDQVGTQHF. This chain joins TRBV7-2 and TRBJ1-5; no clear D. Germline assignment: CDR1 SGHTA and CDR2 FQGNSA. The CDR3 is 13 amino acids.

This clonotype has more than one count but fewer than ten. The chain recombines TRBV20-1 with TRBJ2-3; no firm D call. The CDR3 sequence is 13 residues long. Per the germline V gene, CDR1 is DFQATT and CDR2 is SNEGSKA (reference sequence). Deletions cut 0 bases from V and 1 base from J, with 5 bases between. In nucleotides, the CDR3 is TGCAGTGCTAGAGATTCTCGCACAGATACGCAGTATTTT. It yields the protein CSARDSRTDTQYF.

At least ten counts were recorded for this clonotype. The chain employs TRBV24-1 and TRBJ2-1; 11 bases match TRBD2. The ends lost 4 bases at V and 5 bases at J; junction bases unmatched: 6. This CDR3 is built from 16 residues. Germline-derived CDR1 and CDR2 are KGHDR and SFDVKD. The CDR3 loop is CATSDPSGRFDNEQFF. The CDR3 region has the DNA TGTGCCACCAGTGACCCTAGCGGGAGGTTCGACAATGAGCAGTTCTTC.